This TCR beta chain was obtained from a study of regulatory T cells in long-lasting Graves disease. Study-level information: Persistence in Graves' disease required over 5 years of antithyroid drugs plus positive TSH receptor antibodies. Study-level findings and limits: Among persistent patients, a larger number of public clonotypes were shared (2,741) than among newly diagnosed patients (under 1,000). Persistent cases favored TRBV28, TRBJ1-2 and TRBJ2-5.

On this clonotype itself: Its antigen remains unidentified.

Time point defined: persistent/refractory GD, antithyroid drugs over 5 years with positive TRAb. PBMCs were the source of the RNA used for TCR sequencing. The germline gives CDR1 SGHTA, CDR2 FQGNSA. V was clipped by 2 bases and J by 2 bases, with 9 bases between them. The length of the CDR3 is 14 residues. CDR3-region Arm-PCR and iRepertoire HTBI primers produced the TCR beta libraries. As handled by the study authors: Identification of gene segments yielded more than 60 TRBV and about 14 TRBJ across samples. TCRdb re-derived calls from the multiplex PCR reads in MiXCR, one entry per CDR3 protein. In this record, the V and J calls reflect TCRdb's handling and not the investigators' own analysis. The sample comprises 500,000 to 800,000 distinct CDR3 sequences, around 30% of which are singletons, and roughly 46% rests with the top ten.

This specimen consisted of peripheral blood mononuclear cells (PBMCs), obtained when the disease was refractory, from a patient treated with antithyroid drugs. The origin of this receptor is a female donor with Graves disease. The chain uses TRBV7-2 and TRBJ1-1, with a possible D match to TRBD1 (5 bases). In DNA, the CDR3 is TGTGCCAGCAGCTTACGGACACCCAACACTGAAGCTTTCTTT. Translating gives CASSLRTPNTEAFF.